One TCR beta chain is described in this entry. The antigen remains undetermined. The protocol was immunoSEQ multiplex PCR, while the TCRdb copy is restricted to in-frame clones and leaves out a portion. The data show about 170,000 clones, around nine tenths seen once. The data stem from a study of T cell responses to AZD1222 COVID-19 vaccine. Looking at the study overall: Pooling of second doses given at about 4 or about 12 weeks was done. Notes on the study in general: A rise in Spike-specific TCR breadth and depth followed two AZD1222 doses. Clonal diversity was possibly underestimated, and the donors were mostly white British, with more females.

V was clipped by 7 bases and J by 1 base, with 13 bases between them. The CDR3 runs to 14 residues. From germline, CDR1 is MNHEY and CDR2 SVGAGI. The input for sequencing was peripheral blood, taken on day 0 of AZD1222 vaccination. The genes are TRBV6-5 and TRBJ1-1; the D is unclear. The sequence came from an adult in good health. CDR3 in amino acids: CASTLLSGNTEAFF. The CDR3 DNA sequence: TGTGCCAGCACCCTGTTGTCGGGGAACACTGAAGCTTTCTTT.